Below are 15 T cell receptor beta chains sequenced from a single sample in a study of cytomegalovirus exposure and HLA in healthy donors. PCR primers comprised 60 Vbeta and 13 Jbeta primers. Here immunoSEQ multiplex PCR was the method, and the copy in TCRdb shows in-frame clones only, minus some. Of tens of thousands of clones in the sample, roughly 73% were seen once. The sample taken for sequencing was PBMCs. Receptors originate from a man aged 35 to 55 in good health and CMV-seronegative.

The gene calls are TRBV9 and TRBJ1-1; D perhaps matches TRBD1 (5 bases). Germline V gene sequence: CDR1 SGDLS, CDR2 YYNGEE. Trimming removed 0 bases at V and 1 base at J, with 19 bases between. The CDR3 has 18 amino acids. CDR3 nucleotide sequence: TGTGCCAGCAGCGTAGTAGTCACACAACAGGAAGCGAACACTGAAGCTTTCTTT. It codes for CASSVVVTQQEANTEAFF.

This clone has a handful of counts. This CDR3 is CASSLELAVNTGELFF. CDR3 nucleotide sequence: TGTGCCAGCAGCTTAGAACTAGCGGTCAACACCGGGGAGCTGTTTTTT. The chain links TRBV13 to TRBJ2-2; 8 bases are a match to TRBD2. Germline assignment: CDR1 PRHDT and CDR2 FYEKMQ (reference sequence). The CDR3 is 16 amino acids. Germline trimming cut 1 base from V and 2 bases from J; bases unmatched to any gene: 3.

This rearrangement joins TRBV27 to TRBJ1-3, with D unresolved. V gave up 10 bases and J gave up 6 bases, with 10 bases separating them. This CDR3 region has 11 residues. Germline assignment: CDR1 MNHEY and CDR2 SMNVEV (reference sequence). The CDR3 DNA follows: TGTGCCACCTACGGGGAAAACACCATATATTTT. Translated, it gives CATYGENTIYF.

The rearrangement joins TRBV28 to TRBJ2-4, with D perhaps matching TRBD1 (8 bases). The ends were cut back, 7 bases at V and 8 bases at J, with 18 bases in the middle. The CDR3 covers 14 residues. CDR1 MDHEN and CDR2 SYDVKM come from the germline V gene. This CDR3 is CASNHPTGGDIQYF. The CDR3 DNA sequence: TGTGCCAGCAACCACCCCACAGGGGGGGACATTCAGTACTTC.

This clone showed up just a few times. V is TRBV19 and J is TRBJ2-2, with D possibly matching TRBD1 (5 bases). The germline V gene has CDR1 LNHDA and CDR2 SQIVND (reference sequence). This CDR3 is 14 amino acids long. V lost 7 bases and J 0 bases, leaving 9 bases between the germline ends. DNA of the CDR3: TGTGCCAGTATCCGGACAACGAACACCGGGGAGCTGTTTTTT. Amino acids: CASIRTTNTGELFF.

The V call is TRBV30, the J call TRBJ2-3; 7 positions match TRBD2. This CDR3 is 14 amino acids long. CDR1 GTSNPN and CDR2 SVGIG come from the germline V gene (reference sequence). Trimming removed 3 bases from V and 8 bases from J; junction bases left unmatched: 11. The CDR3 DNA reads as TGTGCCTGGAGCCAACTGGGGGGGGACGGTACGCAGTATTTT. It specifies CAWSQLGGDGTQYF.

This chain uses TRBV6-1 with TRBJ1-2; D possibly corresponds to TRBD1 (6 bases). V was trimmed by 4 bases and J by 12 bases, leaving 21 bases between them. Germline values: CDR1 MNHNS, CDR2 SASEGT. This CDR3 region has 14 residues. CDR3: CASSGSSGGAFNTF. In DNA, the CDR3 is TGTGCCAGCAGTGGATCGTCGGGGGGGGCCTTTAACACCTTC.

This clone appeared a few times. This chain joins TRBV20-1 and TRBJ2-3; D is uncertain. V lost 1 base and J lost 5, with 4 bases in between. CDR3 length: 11 residues. Germline CDR1 DFQATT, CDR2 SNEGSKA (reference sequence). The CDR3 loop reads CSARAVDTQYF. The CDR3 DNA reads as TGCAGTGCTAGAGCCGTAGATACGCAGTATTTT.

This chain connects TRBV9 to TRBJ2-1, with TRBD2 matching 8 bases. Per the germline V gene, CDR1 is SGDLS and CDR2 is YYNGEE. J lost 5 bases, V lost 3 bases, and 4 bases had no gene match. The CDR3 sequence is 14 residues long. CDR3 amino acids: CASSGLAGHNEQFF. As DNA, the CDR3 is TGTGCCAGCAGCGGCTTAGCGGGACACAATGAGCAGTTCTTC.

This sequence joins TRBV27 and TRBJ2-2; D is ambiguous. CDR1 MNHEY and CDR2 SMNVEV come from the germline V gene (reference sequence). With 7 bases removed from V and 1 base from J, the gap between germline ends came to 7 bases. The CDR3 runs to 13 residues. The CDR3 here is CASTRGNTGELFF. The CDR3, as DNA: TGTGCCAGCACTCGAGGGAACACCGGGGAGCTGTTTTTT.

This clone has just a few counts. The V and J genes are TRBV27 and TRBJ1-1, with 9 bases identical to TRBD1. This CDR3 has 13 residues. CDR1 and CDR2 from the germline V gene are MNHEY and SMNVEV (reference sequence). Trimming cost V 9 bases and J 4 bases; bases outside gene matches: 6. In DNA, the CDR3 is TGTGCCAGTTGGGACAGGGTGGGCACTGAAGCTTTCTTT. Translated: CASWDRVGTEAFF.

The rearrangement uses TRBV5-6 and TRBJ2-7; D is perhaps TRBD2 (5 bases). CDR3 length: 15 amino acids. V lost 0 bases and J lost 5, with 15 bases in between. Germline V gene lookup returns CDR1 SGHDT and CDR2 YYEEEE. CDR3 region: CASSLARRARNEQYF. The DNA of the CDR3 is TGTGCCAGCAGCTTGGCCCGGCGGGCGAGGAACGAGCAGTACTTC.

This clone has just a few counts. This chain joins TRBV6-6 and TRBJ1-1, with D perhaps matching TRBD1 (6 bases). The germline V gene has CDR1 MNHNY and CDR2 SVGAGI (reference sequence). Trimming shortened V by 2 bases and J by 3 bases, and 13 bases separated the two germline ends. The CDR3 contains 15 residues. This CDR3 is CASSYKTGTDTEAFF. Here the CDR3 DNA reads TGTGCCAGCAGTTACAAGACAGGTACGGACACTGAAGCTTTCTTT.

The V gene is TRBV5-1, the J gene TRBJ2-5; D call uncertain. V lost 1 base, J lost 4 bases, and 5 bases lay in between. Germline V CDR1 and CDR2: SGHRS, YFSETQ. The CDR3 is 12 residues long. Here the CDR3 DNA reads TGCGCCAGCAGCTTGTACGGAGAGACCCAGTACTTC. Translating it yields CASSLYGETQYF.

There are a few counts of this clone. The chain combines TRBV5-4 with TRBJ1-3; D not resolved. Trimming removed 4 bases from V and 0 bases from J, with 8 bases in between. This CDR3 contains 14 residues. CDR1 SGHNT and CDR2 YYREEE come from the germline V gene (reference sequence). The CDR3 sequence: CASSGYSSGNTIYF. DNA of the CDR3: TGTGCCAGCAGCGGGTACAGCTCTGGAAACACCATATATTTT.